This T cell receptor (beta chain) was sequenced for a study of cytomegalovirus exposure and HLA in healthy donors. TCRdb's copy holds only in-frame clones and misses some; the assay was immunoSEQ multiplex PCR. The sample has approximately 65,000 clones; around 96% are singletons. After removal of 0 bases from V and 6 bases from J, the junction contained 12 bases not matched to a gene. The CDR3 consists of 18 residues. Per germline, CDR1 SGDLS and CDR2 YYNGEE. Study-wide points: Testing in vitro showed three CMV-associated chains specific for CMV antigens. The authors listed around 150 TCR beta chains as cytomegalovirus-associated. Reports showed the classifier diagnosing cytomegalovirus status with high specificity and sensitivity.

Among the 120 subjects of the validation cohort, separate from the 666-subject first cohort, were the donors. On this clone itself: Antigen unknown.

The TCR comes from a woman aged 18-30 years in good health and CMV-seropositive. The J gene is TRBJ2-2, the V gene TRBV9; 9 bases map to TRBD1. Material for sequencing was PBMCs. DNA of the CDR3: TGTGCCAGCAGCGTAGCTAGTATCCGGGACAGGGTGTCCGGGGAGCTGTTTTTT. It specifies CASSVASIRDRVSGELFF.